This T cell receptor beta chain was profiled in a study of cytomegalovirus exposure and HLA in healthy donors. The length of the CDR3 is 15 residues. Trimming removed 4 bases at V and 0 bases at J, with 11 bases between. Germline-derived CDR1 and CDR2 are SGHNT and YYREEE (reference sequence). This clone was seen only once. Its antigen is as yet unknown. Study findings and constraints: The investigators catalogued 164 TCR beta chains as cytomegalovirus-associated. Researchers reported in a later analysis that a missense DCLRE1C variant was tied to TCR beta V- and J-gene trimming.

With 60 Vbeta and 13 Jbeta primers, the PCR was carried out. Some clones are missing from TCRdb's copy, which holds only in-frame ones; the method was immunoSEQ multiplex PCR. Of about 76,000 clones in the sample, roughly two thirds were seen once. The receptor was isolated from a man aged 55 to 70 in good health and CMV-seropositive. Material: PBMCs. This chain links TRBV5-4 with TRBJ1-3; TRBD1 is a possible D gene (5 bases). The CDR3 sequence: CASSADSYSGNTIYF. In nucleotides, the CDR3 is TGTGCCAGCAGCGCCGACAGCTACTCTGGAAACACCATATATTTT.